A single sample gave rise to the 6 T cell receptor beta chains below, sequenced in a study of T cells after yellow fever vaccination. Each CDR3 protein is one row after TCRdb ran MiXCR on the 5' RACE reads. Among roughly 260,000 distinct CDR3 sequences listed, over 10% were seen once. The material sequenced was CD4+ T cells sorted from PBMCs, taken 45 days after the yellow fever booster vaccination. Receptors were obtained from a man aged 25 to 45 who received the YFV17D yellow fever vaccine.

The chain's CDR3 is CASSPQGGRITDTQYF. CDR3 nucleotide sequence: TGCGCCAGCAGTCCCCAGGGGGGGCGAATCACAGATACGCAGTATTTT. This sequence joins TRBV5-1 and TRBJ2-3; tentatively, D is TRBD1 or TRBD2 (7 bases each). This CDR3 is 16 amino acids long. V lost 5 bases and J 2 bases, leaving 18 bases between the germline ends. Germline values: CDR1 SGHRS, CDR2 YFSETQ.

The gene calls are TRBV19 and TRBJ2-2; the match to TRBD1 covers 7 bases. The V gene's germline CDR1 is LNHDA and CDR2 SQIVND (reference sequence). CDR3 length: 13 residues. V dropped 10 bases and J dropped 7; count of bases not matched to a gene: 9. The CDR3, as DNA: TGTGCCACTCGACAGGGTAGAGACGGGGAGCTGTTTTTT. Translating gives CATRQGRDGELFF.

The table lists this clonotype with a few counts. V gene TRBV12-3 or TRBV12-4 combines with J gene TRBJ2-1; possible D gene TRBD1, 6 bases. V lost 7 bases, J lost 10 bases, and 20 bases lay in between. This CDR3 has 14 residues. CDR3 residues: CASTRQAALGEQFF. CDR3 coding DNA: TGTGCCAGCACAAGACAGGCGGCCCTCGGGGAGCAGTTCTTC.

Only a few counts were recorded for this clonotype. The chain has TRBV12-3 or TRBV12-4 and TRBJ2-3; TRBD1 aligns across 10 bases. CDR3 length: 16 amino acids. The J segment lost 2 bases and the V segment lost 5 bases, leaving 7 bases of the junction unmatched. The CDR3 sequence is CASSAWTGGSTDTQYF. DNA of the CDR3: TGTGCCAGCAGTGCTTGGACAGGGGGGTCCACAGATACGCAGTATTTT.

This clonotype has just a few counts. V is TRBV6-5 and J is TRBJ1-2, with TRBD1 as a possible D gene (5 bases). The CDR3 contains 11 residues. Trimming pared 6 bases from V and 14 bases from J, leaving 16 bases between. The germline gives CDR1 MNHEY, CDR2 SVGAGI. CDR3 protein: CASSNGGPGTF. The CDR3, as DNA: TGTGCCAGCAGCAACGGGGGACCGGGGACCTTC.

The rearrangement joins TRBV20-1 to TRBJ2-1; D perhaps matches TRBD1 (6 bases). The germline V gene has CDR1 DFQATT and CDR2 SNEGSKA (reference sequence). V gave up 2 bases and J gave up 3 bases, with 8 bases separating them. CDR3 size: 13 residues. Here the CDR3 DNA reads TGCAGTGCTAGAACAGGGATCTACAATGAGCAGTTCTTC. Protein sequence: CSARTGIYNEQFF.